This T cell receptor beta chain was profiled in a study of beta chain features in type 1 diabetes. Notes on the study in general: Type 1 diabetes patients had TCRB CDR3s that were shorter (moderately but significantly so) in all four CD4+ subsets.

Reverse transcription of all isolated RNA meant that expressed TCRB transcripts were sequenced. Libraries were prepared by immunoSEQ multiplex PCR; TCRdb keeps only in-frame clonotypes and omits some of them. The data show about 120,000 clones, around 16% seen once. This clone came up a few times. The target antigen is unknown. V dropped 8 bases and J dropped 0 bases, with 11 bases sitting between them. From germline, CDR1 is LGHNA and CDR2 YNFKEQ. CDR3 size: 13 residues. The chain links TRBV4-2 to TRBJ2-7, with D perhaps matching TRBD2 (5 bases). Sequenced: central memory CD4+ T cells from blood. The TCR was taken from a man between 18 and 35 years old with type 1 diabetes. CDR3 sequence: CASGSGISYEQYF. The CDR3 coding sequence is TGTGCCAGCGGGAGCGGCATCTCCTACGAGCAGTACTTC.